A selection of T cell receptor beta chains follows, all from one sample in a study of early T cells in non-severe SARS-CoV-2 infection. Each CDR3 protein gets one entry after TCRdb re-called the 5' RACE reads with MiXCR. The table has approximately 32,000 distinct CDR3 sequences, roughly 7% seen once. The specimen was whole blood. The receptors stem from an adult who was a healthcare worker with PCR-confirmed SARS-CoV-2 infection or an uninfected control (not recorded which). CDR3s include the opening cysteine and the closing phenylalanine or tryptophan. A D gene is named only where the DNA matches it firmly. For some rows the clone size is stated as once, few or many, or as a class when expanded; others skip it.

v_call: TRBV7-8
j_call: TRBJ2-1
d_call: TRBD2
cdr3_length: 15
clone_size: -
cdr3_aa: CASSLYSGNVYEQFF
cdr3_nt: TGTGCCAGCAGCTTGTATAGCGGGAATGTCTATGAGCAGTTCTTC

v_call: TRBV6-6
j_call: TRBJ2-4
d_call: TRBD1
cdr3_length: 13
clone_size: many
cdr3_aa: CASSPRTGDIQYF
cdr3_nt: TGTGCCAGCAGCCCACGGACAGGGGACATTCAGTACTTC

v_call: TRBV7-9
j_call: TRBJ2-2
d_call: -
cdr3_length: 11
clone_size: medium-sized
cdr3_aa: CASSLTGELFF
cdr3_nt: TGTGCCAGCAGCTTAACCGGGGAGCTGTTTTTT

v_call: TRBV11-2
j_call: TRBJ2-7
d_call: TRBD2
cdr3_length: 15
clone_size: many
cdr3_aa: CASSLGPGRVGEQYF
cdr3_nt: TGTGCCAGCAGCTTAGGCCCCGGGAGGGTAGGGGAGCAGTACTTC

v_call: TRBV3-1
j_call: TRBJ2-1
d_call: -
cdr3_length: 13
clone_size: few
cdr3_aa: CASSPRLVGEQFF
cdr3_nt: TGTGCCAGCAGCCCGCGACTAGTTGGCGAGCAGTTCTTC

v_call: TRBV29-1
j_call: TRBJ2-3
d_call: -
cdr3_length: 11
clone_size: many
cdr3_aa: CSVEQTDTQYF
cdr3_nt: TGCAGCGTTGAACAGACAGATACGCAGTATTTT

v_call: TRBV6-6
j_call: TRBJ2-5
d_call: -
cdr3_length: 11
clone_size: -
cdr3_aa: CASSPKETQYF
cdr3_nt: TGTGCCAGCAGCCCTAAAGAGACCCAGTACTTC

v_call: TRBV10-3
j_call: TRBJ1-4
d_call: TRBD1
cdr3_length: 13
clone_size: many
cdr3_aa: CASQGGSNEKLFF
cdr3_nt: TGTGCCTCGCAAGGGGGCTCTAATGAAAAACTGTTTTTT

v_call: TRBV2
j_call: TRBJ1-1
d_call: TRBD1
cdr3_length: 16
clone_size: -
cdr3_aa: CASRPEYQGGGTEAFF
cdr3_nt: TGTGCCAGCAGACCCGAGTACCAGGGGGGAGGCACTGAAGCTTTCTTT

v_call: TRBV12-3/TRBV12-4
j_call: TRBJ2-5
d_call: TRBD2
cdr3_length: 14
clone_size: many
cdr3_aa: CASNFGGARETQYF
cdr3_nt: TGTGCCAGCAACTTCGGGGGGGCGCGAGAGACCCAGTACTTC

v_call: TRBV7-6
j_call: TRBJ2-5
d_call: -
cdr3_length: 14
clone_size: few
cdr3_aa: CASSLAGNQETQYF
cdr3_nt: TGTGCCAGCAGCTTAGCGGGGAACCAAGAGACCCAGTACTTC

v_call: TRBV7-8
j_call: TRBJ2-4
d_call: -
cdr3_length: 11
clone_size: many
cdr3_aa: CASSLAGIQYF
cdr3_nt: TGTGCCAGCAGCTTAGCCGGCATTCAGTACTTC

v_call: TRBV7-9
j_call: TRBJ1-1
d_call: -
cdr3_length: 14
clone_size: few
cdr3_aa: CASSLLGAGTEAFF
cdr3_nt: TGTGCCAGCAGCTTGCTAGGGGCAGGGACTGAAGCTTTCTTT

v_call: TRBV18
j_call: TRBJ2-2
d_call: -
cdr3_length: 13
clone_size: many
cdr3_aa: CASSPPGTGELFF
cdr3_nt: TGTGCCAGCTCACCACCGGGGACCGGGGAGCTGTTTTTT

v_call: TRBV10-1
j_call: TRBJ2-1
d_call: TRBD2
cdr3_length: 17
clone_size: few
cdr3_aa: CASSELAGARAAGEQFF
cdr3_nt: TGCGCCAGCAGTGAGTTGGCGGGAGCCCGCGCGGCGGGTGAGCAGTTCTTC

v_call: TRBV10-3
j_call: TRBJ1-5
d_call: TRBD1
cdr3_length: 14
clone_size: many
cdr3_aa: CAISESTGDQPQHF
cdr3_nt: TGTGCCATCAGTGAGTCGACAGGGGATCAGCCCCAGCATTTT

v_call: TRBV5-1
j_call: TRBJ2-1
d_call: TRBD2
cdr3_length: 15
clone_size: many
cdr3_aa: CASSLNSGRGGEQFF
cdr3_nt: TGCGCCAGCAGCTTGAACAGCGGGAGGGGAGGTGAGCAGTTCTTC

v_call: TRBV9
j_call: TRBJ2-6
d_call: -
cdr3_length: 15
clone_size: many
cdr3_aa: CASSLTVSGANVLTF
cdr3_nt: TGTGCCAGCAGTTTGACAGTATCTGGGGCCAACGTCCTGACTTTC

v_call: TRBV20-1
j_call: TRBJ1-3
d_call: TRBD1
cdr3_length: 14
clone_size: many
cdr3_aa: CSASGQGTGNTIYF
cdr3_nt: TGCAGTGCTAGTGGACAGGGTACCGGAAACACCATATATTTT

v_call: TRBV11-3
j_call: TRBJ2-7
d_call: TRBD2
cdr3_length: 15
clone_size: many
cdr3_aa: CASSLGLAGPYEQYF
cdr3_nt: TGTGCCAGCAGCCTTGGACTAGCGGGACCCTACGAGCAGTACTTC

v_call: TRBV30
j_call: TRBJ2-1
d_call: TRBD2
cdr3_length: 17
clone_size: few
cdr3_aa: CAWRRLAGGSSYNEQFF
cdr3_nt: TGTGCCTGGAGACGACTAGCGGGGGGCAGCTCCTACAATGAGCAGTTCTTC

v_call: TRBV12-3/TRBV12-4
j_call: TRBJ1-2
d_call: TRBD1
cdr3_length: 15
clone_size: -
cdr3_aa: CASRPPGQGLDGYTF
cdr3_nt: TGTGCCAGCAGGCCCCCGGGACAGGGGCTTGATGGCTACACCTTC

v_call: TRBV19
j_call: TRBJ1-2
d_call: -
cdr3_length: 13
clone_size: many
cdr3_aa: CASSPDSNYGYTF
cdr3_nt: TGTGCCAGTAGCCCGGACAGTAACTATGGCTACACCTTC

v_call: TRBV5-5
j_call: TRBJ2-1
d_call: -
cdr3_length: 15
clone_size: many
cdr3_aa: CASSLESASYNEQFF
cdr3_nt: TGTGCCAGCAGCTTGGAGTCGGCCTCCTACAATGAGCAGTTCTTC

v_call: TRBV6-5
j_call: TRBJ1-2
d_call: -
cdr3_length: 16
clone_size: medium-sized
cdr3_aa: CASSYGEGRGNYGYTF
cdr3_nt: TGTGCCAGCAGTTACGGGGAGGGGCGCGGAAACTATGGCTACACCTTC

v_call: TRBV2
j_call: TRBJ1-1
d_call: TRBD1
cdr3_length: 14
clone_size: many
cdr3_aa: CASTPQGKGTEAFF
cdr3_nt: TGTGCCAGCACCCCACAGGGGAAAGGAACTGAAGCTTTCTTT

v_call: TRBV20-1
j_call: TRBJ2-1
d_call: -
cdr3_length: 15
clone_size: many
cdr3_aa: CSARGSRDRGREQFF
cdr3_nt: TGCAGTGCTAGAGGCTCCCGGGACCGGGGCAGGGAGCAGTTCTTC

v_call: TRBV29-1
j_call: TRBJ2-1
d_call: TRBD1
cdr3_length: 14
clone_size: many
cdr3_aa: CSVGQGGFHNEQFF
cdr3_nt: TGCAGCGTTGGACAGGGGGGTTTTCACAATGAGCAGTTCTTC

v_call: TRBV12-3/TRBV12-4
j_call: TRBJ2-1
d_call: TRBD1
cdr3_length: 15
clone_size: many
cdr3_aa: CASTKTGTGSNEQFF
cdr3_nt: TGTGCCAGCACCAAAACCGGGACAGGTTCTAATGAGCAGTTCTTC

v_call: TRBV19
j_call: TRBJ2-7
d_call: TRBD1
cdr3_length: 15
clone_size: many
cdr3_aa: CASTSGQESSYEQYF
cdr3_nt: TGTGCCAGTACCTCAGGACAGGAGAGCTCCTACGAGCAGTACTTC

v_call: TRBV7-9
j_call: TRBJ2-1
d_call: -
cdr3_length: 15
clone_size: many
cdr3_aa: CASTPTGSSYNEQFF
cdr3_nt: TGTGCCAGCACACCTACAGGGAGCTCCTACAATGAGCAGTTCTTC

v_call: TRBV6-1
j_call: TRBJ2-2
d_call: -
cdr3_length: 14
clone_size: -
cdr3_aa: CASRGLTNTGELFF
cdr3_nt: TGTGCCAGCAGAGGACTCACGAACACCGGGGAGCTGTTTTTT

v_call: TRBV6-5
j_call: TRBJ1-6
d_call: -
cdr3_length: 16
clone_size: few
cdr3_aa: CASSRDTGPYNSPLHF
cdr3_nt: TGTGCCAGCAGTCGGGACACCGGTCCTTATAATTCACCCCTCCACTTT

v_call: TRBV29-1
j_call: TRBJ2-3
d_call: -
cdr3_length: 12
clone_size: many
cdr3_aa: CSQSPYVDTQYF
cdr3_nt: TGCAGCCAAAGCCCCTACGTTGATACGCAGTATTTT

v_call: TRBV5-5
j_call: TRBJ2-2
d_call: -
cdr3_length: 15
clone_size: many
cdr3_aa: CASSLWQGNTGELFF
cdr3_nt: TGTGCCAGCAGCTTGTGGCAGGGCAACACCGGGGAGCTGTTTTTT

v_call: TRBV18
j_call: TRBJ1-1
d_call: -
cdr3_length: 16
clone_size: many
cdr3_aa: CASSPQGPGADTEAFF
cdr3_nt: TGTGCCAGCTCACCTCAAGGACCGGGGGCGGACACTGAAGCTTTCTTT

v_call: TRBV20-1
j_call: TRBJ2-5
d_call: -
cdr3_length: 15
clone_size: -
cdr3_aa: CSAAGTAGVGETQYF
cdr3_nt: TGCAGTGCCGCGGGGACAGCGGGAGTGGGAGAGACCCAGTACTTC

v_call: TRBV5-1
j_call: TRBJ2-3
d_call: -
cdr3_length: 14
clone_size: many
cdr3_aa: CASSPRTSTDTQYF
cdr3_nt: TGCGCCAGCAGCCCGCGCACTAGCACAGATACGCAGTATTTT

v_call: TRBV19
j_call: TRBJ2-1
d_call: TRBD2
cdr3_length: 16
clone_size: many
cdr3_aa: CASRDGAAGVTHEQFF
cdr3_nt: TGTGCCAGTAGAGACGGTGCGGCGGGAGTGACGCATGAGCAGTTCTTC

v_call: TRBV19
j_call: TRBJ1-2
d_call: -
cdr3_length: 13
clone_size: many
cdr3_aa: CASARGANYGYTF
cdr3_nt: TGTGCCAGTGCCCGGGGGGCCAACTATGGCTACACCTTC

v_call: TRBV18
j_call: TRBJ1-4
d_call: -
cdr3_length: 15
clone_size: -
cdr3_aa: CASSPDSGTNEKLFF
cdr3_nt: TGTGCCAGCTCACCAGACAGCGGGACAAATGAAAAACTGTTTTTT

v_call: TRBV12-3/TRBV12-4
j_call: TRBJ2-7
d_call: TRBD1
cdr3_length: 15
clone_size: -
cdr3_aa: CASSLRDRGSYEQYF
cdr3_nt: TGTGCCAGCAGTCTCCGGGACAGGGGCTCCTACGAGCAGTACTTC

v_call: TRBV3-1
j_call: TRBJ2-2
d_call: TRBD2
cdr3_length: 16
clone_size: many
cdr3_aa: CASSQRSGGGAGELFF
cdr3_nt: TGTGCCAGCAGCCAACGTAGCGGGGGAGGGGCCGGGGAGCTGTTTTTT

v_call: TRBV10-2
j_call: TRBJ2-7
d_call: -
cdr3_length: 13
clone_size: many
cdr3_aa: CASSSNRALEQYF
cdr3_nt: TGCGCCAGCTCTTCAAACAGGGCCCTCGAGCAGTACTTC

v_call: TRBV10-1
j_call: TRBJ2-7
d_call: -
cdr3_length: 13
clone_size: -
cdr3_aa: CASSEGNNYEQYF
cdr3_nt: TGCGCCAGCAGTGAGGGCAACAACTACGAGCAGTACTTC

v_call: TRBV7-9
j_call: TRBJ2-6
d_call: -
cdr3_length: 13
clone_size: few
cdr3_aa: CASSLEGSQGYAF
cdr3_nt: TGTGCCAGCAGCTTAGAGGGGAGCCAGGGGTATGCTTTC

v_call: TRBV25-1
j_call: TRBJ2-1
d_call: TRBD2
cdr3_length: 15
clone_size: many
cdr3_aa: CASSAAGLANSEQFF
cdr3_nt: TGTGCCAGCAGTGCCGCCGGACTAGCCAATTCAGAGCAGTTCTTC

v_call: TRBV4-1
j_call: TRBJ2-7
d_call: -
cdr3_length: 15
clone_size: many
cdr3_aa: CASSRGEGPVYEQYF
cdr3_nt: TGCGCCAGCAGCCGGGGTGAAGGTCCCGTCTACGAGCAGTACTTC

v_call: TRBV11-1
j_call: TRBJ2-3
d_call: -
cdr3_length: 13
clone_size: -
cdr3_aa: CASSLYQTDTQYF
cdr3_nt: TGTGCCAGCAGCCTGTACCAAACAGATACGCAGTATTTT

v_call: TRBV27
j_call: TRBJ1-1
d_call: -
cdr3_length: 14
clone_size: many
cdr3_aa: CASSSWGAGTEAFF
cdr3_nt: TGTGCCAGCAGTTCTTGGGGCGCGGGGACTGAAGCTTTCTTT

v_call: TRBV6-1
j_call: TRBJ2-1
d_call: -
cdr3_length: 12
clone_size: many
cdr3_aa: CASSFGWSEQFF
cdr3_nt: TGTGCCAGCAGCTTCGGATGGAGTGAGCAGTTCTTC

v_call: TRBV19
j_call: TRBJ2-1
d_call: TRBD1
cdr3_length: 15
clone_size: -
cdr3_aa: CASSIPRDRANEQFF
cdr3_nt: TGTGCCAGTAGTATACCCCGGGACAGGGCCAATGAGCAGTTCTTC

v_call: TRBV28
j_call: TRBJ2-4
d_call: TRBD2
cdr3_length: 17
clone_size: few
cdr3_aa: CASSPGTTVLAKNIQYF
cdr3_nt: TGTGCCAGCAGTCCCGGGACTACGGTTCTAGCCAAAAACATTCAGTACTTC

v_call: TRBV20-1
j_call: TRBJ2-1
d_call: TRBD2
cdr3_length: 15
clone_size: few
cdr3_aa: CSAGQGTSGRNEQFF
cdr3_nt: TGCAGTGCTGGACAGGGGACTAGCGGGAGGAATGAGCAGTTCTTC

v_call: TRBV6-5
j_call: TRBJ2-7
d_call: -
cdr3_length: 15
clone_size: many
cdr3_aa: CASSYSMAGSYEQYF
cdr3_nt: TGTGCCAGCAGTTACTCGATGGCGGGCTCCTACGAGCAGTACTTC